This T cell receptor beta chain comes out of a study of control samples from healthy donors and cancer patients. Produced via immunoSEQ multiplex PCR; TCRdb's table is partial and in-frame only. Of about 200,000 clones in the sample, 91% were seen once. The germline V and J ends were trimmed by 0 bases and 7 bases, with 9 bases remaining between them. The CDR3 totals 13 residues. The germline V gene encodes CDR1 MNHNS and CDR2 SASEGT. The sequence was obtained from a man under 40 in good health. The chain combines TRBV6-1 with TRBJ1-2; D is perhaps TRBD1 (6 bases). Specimen: blood. The CDR3, as DNA: TGTGCCAGCAGTGAAGCGGGGGCGGGTGGCTACACCTTC. This translates into CASSEAGAGGYTF.